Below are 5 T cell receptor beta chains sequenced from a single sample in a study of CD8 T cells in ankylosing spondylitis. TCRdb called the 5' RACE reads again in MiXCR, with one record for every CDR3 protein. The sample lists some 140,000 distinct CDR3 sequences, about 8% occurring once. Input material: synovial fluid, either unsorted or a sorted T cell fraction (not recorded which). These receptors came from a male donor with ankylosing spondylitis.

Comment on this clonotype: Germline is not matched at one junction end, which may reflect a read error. The DNA for the CDR3 is TGTGCCAGCAGCAAAGAGTTCACTTGCGGAACATATTACTACGAGCAGTACTTC. Translation: CASSKEFTCGTYYYEQYF. This chain links TRBV3-1 with TRBJ2-7; D not certain. CDR1 LGHDT and CDR2 YNNKEL come from the germline V gene (reference sequence). CDR3 size: 18 residues.

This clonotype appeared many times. The CDR3, as DNA: TGTGCCAGCAGCGTAACTAGCGGGGGTTCAGCGGATACGCAGTATTTT. Protein sequence: CASSVTSGGSADTQYF. V and J are TRBV9 and TRBJ2-3, with TRBD2 identical over 11 bases. The ends lost 1 base at V and 6 bases at J; junction bases unmatched: 7. The CDR3 extends over 16 amino acids. Per germline, CDR1 SGDLS and CDR2 YYNGEE.

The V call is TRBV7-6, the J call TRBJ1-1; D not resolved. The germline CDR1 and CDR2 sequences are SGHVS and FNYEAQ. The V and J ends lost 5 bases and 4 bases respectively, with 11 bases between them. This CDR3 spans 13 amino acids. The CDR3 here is CASSTLSATEAFF. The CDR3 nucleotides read TGTGCCAGCAGCACTTTAAGCGCCACTGAAGCTTTCTTT.

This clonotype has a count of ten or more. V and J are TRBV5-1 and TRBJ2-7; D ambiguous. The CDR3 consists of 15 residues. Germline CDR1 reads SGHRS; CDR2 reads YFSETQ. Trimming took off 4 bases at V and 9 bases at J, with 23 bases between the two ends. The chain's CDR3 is CASSPPAGTFGVQYF. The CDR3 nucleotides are TGCGCCAGCAGCCCTCCCGCAGGTACCTTTGGGGTGCAGTACTTC. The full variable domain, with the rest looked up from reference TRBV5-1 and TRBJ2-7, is KAGVTQTPRYLIKTRGQQVTLSCSPISGHRSVSWYQQTPGQGLQFLFEYFSETQRNKGNFPGRFSGRQFSNSRSEMNVSTLELGDSALYLCASSPPAGTFGVQYFGPGTRLTVT.

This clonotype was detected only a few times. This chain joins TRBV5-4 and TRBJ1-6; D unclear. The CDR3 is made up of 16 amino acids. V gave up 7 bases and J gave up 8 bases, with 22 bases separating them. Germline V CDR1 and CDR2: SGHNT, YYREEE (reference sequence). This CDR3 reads CASGSHPGSYYSPLHF. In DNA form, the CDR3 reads TGTGCCAGCGGTTCCCATCCGGGATCGTATTATTCACCCCTCCACTTT.